Listed below are T cell receptor beta chains from one sample, sequenced in a study of T cell responses to AZD1222 COVID-19 vaccine. Sequencing used immunoSEQ multiplex PCR; TCRdb keeps in-frame clones, though not all of them. The sample holds some 130,000 clones, about nine tenths seen once. Material: peripheral blood, obtained on day 0 of AZD1222 vaccination. The receptors shown here come from an adult in good health. CDR3s include the opening cysteine and the closing phenylalanine or tryptophan. The order of the fields is J gene, D gene, V gene, clone size, CDR3 protein, CDR3 DNA. D genes are given only for firm matches. Expanded clones are given a class, and other clones once, few, many or no size at all.

>TRBJ2-5|TRBD1|TRBV10-1|.
CASSRRQGQETQYF
TGCGCCAGCAGTCGTAGACAGGGGCAAGAGACCCAGTACTTC
>TRBJ1-1|.|TRBV18|.
CASSPRGMNTEAFF
TGTGCCAGCTCACCCCGTGGGATGAACACTGAAGCTTTCTTT
>TRBJ1-1|.|TRBV3-1/TRBV3-2|.
CASSRLTEAFF
TGTGCCAGCAGCCGATTGACTGAAGCTTTCTTT
>TRBJ1-5|.|TRBV5-6|.
CASSLSGSNQPQHF
TGTGCCAGCAGCTTGTCGGGTAGCAATCAGCCCCAGCATTTT
>TRBJ1-3|.|TRBV5-4|.
CASSPISGNTIYF
TGTGCCAGCAGCCCGATCTCTGGAAACACCATATATTTT
>TRBJ2-2|.|TRBV5-5|.
CASSLDTNTGELFF
TGTGCCAGCAGCCTGGACACGAACACCGGGGAGCTGTTTTTT
>TRBJ2-5|TRBD1|TRBV5-1|.
CASSLWALGQGAIQETQYF
TGCGCCAGCAGCTTGTGGGCCCTTGGACAGGGGGCGATCCAAGAGACCCAGTACTTC
>TRBJ1-2|.|TRBV18|.
CASSPGIGQGGYGYTF
TGTGCCAGCTCACCAGGGATCGGCCAAGGGGGCTATGGCTACACCTTC
>TRBJ2-5|.|TRBV5-1|.
CASSPSRETQYF
TGCGCCAGCAGCCCGAGCCGTGAGACCCAGTACTTC
>TRBJ1-1|.|TRBV18|.
CASSPLEGVGYEAFF
TGTGCCAGCTCACCACTCGAAGGGGTCGGGTATGAAGCTTTCTTT
>TRBJ1-4|.|TRBV4-3|few
CASSQVQGSTNEKLFF
TGCGCCAGCAGCCAGGTACAGGGTAGCACTAATGAAAAACTGTTTTTT
>TRBJ1-4|.|TRBV7-8|.
CASSFGGTNEKLFF
TGTGCCAGCAGCTTCGGGGGAACTAATGAAAAACTGTTTTTT
>TRBJ2-3|TRBD2|TRBV7-2|.
CASSLVWAGGSTQYF
TGTGCCAGCAGCTTAGTCTGGGCCGGGGGGTCTACGCAGTATTTT
>TRBJ1-2|TRBD1|TRBV29-1|.
CSVNSGQGYYGYTF
TGCAGCGTGAACAGCGGACAGGGGTACTATGGCTACACCTTC
>TRBJ1-1|.|TRBV25-1|.
CASSELGQGNTEAFF
TGTGCCAGCAGTGAATTAGGGCAGGGGAACACTGAAGCTTTCTTT
>TRBJ2-7|.|TRBV12-3/TRBV12-4|.
CASSSYYEQYF
TGTGCCAGCAGTTCGTACTACGAGCAGTACTTC
>TRBJ2-6|TRBD1|TRBV3-1/TRBV3-2|.
CASISGGTGANVLTF
TGTGCCAGCATCTCAGGGGGCACAGGGGCCAACGTCCTGACTTTC
>TRBJ1-2|.|TRBV7-2|.
CASSLGLGRPYGYTF
TGTGCCAGCAGCTTAGGGCTGGGACGGCCCTATGGCTACACCTTC
>TRBJ2-7|.|TRBV2|.
CASRGGQLPYEQYF
TGTGCCAGCCGTGGGGGACAACTACCCTACGAGCAGTACTTC
>TRBJ2-1|.|TRBV5-1|few
CASSLDGGSSYNEQFF
TGCGCCAGCAGCTTGGATGGGGGGAGCTCCTACAATGAGCAGTTCTTC
>TRBJ1-1|.|TRBV5-1|few
CASSFTAFGTEAFF
TGCGCCAGCAGCTTCACAGCCTTTGGGACTGAAGCTTTCTTT
>TRBJ1-2|TRBD1|TRBV6-2/TRBV6-3|once
CASSLIQGVLNGYTF
TGTGCCAGCAGCCTCATACAGGGGGTTTTGAATGGCTACACCTTC
>TRBJ2-2|TRBD1|TRBV3-1/TRBV3-2|few
CASSQGQGDTGELFF
TGTGCCAGCAGCCAGGGACAGGGTGACACCGGGGAGCTGTTTTTT
>TRBJ1-5|.|TRBV7-2|few
CASSFQGADQPQHF
TGTGCCAGCAGCTTCCAAGGCGCCGATCAGCCCCAGCATTTT
>TRBJ2-7|.|TRBV11-2|.
CASSQIGHEQYF
TGTGCCAGCAGCCAAATCGGTCACGAGCAGTACTTC
>TRBJ1-1|.|TRBV7-2|once
CASSTRTGGPPIEAFF
TGTGCCAGCAGCACCAGAACAGGAGGGCCTCCCATTGAAGCTTTCTTT
>TRBJ2-5|.|TRBV3-1/TRBV3-2|.
CASSSRGGETQYF
TGTGCCAGCAGCTCGAGGGGGGGGGAGACCCAGTACTTC
>TRBJ1-2|.|TRBV6-5|once
CASSRGSNYGYTF
TGTGCCAGCAGTCGGGGATCGAACTATGGCTACACCTTC
>TRBJ2-4|.|TRBV7-2|.
CASTGDSENIQYF
TGTGCCAGCACCGGAGACAGTGAAAACATTCAGTACTTC
>TRBJ2-3|.|TRBV7-2|.
CASSLGQPPDTQYF
TGTGCCAGCAGCTTAGGCCAGCCTCCAGATACGCAGTATTTT
>TRBJ2-7|TRBD1|TRBV13|.
CASSFSTGGFEQYF
TGTGCCAGCAGCTTTTCGACAGGGGGCTTCGAGCAGTACTTC
>TRBJ1-2|.|TRBV3-1/TRBV3-2|.
CASSQTDPYGYTF
TGTGCCAGCAGCCAGACAGACCCATATGGCTACACCTTC
>TRBJ1-1|TRBD1|TRBV5-5|.
CASSLGTGPFF
TGTGCCAGCAGCTTGGGGACAGGACCTTTCTTT
>TRBJ2-2|.|TRBV5-6|.
CASKRDRPGASRWTGELFF
TGTGCCAGCAAGCGAGACAGACCGGGGGCCTCGAGGTGGACCGGGGAGCTGTTTTTT
>TRBJ2-7|.|TRBV4-1|.
CASSLPDRAYEQYF
TGCGCCAGCAGCCTGCCGGACAGAGCCTACGAGCAGTACTTC
>TRBJ1-4|.|TRBV6-5|once
CASSSGQHNEKLFF
TGTGCCAGCAGCTCTGGACAGCATAATGAAAAACTGTTTTTT
>TRBJ2-2|.|TRBV24-1|once
CATSDFRQGSTGELFF
TGTGCCACCAGTGATTTTAGGCAGGGCTCCACCGGGGAGCTGTTTTTT
>TRBJ1-5|.|TRBV2|.
CASSRGNQPQHF
TGTGCCAGCAGTCGAGGGAATCAGCCCCAGCATTTT
>TRBJ2-1|.|TRBV20-1|.
CSALRPNEQFF
TGCAGTGCTCTAAGACCCAATGAGCAGTTCTTC